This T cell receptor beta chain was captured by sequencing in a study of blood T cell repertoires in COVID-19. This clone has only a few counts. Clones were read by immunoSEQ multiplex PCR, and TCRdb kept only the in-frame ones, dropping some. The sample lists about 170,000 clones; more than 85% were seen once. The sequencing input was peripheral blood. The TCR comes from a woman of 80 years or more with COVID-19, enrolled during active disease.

CDR3 DNA: TGTGCCAGCAGTGGGGGGGGAGGTGAAAAACTGTTTTTT. Its translation: CASSGGGGEKLFF. The V call is TRBV28, the J call TRBJ1-4; the D gene is possibly TRBD1 (5 bases). The germline CDR1 and CDR2 sequences are MDHEN and SYDVKM. The CDR3 has 13 residues. Trimming took off 5 bases at V and 7 bases at J, with 11 bases between the two ends.